This T cell receptor (beta chain) was captured in a study of T cells in Graves' hyperthyroidism and ophthalmopathy. There are a few counts of this clonotype. Antigen: not known. Amplified TCR beta CDR3 regions derived from RNA transcripts. Using the HTBI primer set, a first-round RT-PCR was run on the TCR CDR3. Each CDR3 protein gets one entry after TCRdb re-called the multiplex PCR reads with MiXCR. The repertoire has around 520,000 distinct CDR3 sequences, approximately 15% of them found once; the top ten carry about 17%. This CDR3 region has 13 residues. The V gene's germline CDR1 is SGDLS and CDR2 YYNGEE. Graves' hyperthyroidism showing no ophthalmopathy progression within 18 months was considered stable. Study-level findings and limits: Ophthalmopathy was identified by the model a median around 5.9 months ahead of onset.

The V and J genes are TRBV9 and TRBJ2-7, with TRBD1 matching 9 bases. The J call is doubtful: the DNA matches TRBJ2-1 better. This receptor was taken from a woman aged 18 to 35 with Graves' hyperthyroidism. Sequencing was carried out using blood. CDR3 residues: CASTSGTGYEQFF. Here the CDR3 DNA reads TGTGCCAGCACCAGCGGGACAGGGTACGAGCAGTTCTTC.